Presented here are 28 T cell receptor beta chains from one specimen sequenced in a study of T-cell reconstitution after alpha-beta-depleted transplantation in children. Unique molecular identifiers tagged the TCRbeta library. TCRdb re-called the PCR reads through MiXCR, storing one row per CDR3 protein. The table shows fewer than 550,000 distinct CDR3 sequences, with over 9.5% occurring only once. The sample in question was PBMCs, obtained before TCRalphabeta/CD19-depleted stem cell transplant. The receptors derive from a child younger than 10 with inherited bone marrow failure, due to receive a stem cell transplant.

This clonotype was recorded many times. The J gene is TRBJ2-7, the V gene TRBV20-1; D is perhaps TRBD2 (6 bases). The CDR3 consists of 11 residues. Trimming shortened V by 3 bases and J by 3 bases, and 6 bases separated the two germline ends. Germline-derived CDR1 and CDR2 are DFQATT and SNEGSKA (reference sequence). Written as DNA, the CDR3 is TGCAGTGCTAGGCGGGGCTACGAGCAGTACTTC. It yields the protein CSARRGYEQYF.

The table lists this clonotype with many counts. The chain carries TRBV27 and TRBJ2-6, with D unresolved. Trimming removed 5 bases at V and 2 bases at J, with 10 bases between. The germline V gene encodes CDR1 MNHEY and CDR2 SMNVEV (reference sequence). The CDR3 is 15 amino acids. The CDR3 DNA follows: TGTGCCAGCAGTCAACCGATCGCTGGGGCCAACGTCCTGACTTTC. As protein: CASSQPIAGANVLTF.

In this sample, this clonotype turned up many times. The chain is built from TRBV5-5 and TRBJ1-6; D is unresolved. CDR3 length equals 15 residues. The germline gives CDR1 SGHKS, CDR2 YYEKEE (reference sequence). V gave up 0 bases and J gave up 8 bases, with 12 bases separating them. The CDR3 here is CASSLGAGPYSPLHF. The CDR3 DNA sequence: TGTGCCAGCAGCTTGGGTGCAGGACCCTATTCACCCCTCCACTTT.

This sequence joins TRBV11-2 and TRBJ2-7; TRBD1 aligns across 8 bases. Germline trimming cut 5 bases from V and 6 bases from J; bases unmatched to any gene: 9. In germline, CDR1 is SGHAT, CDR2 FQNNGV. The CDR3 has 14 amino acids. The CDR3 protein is CASSTTGTGSEQYF. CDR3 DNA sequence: TGTGCCAGCAGCACGACCGGGACAGGTTCCGAGCAGTACTTC.

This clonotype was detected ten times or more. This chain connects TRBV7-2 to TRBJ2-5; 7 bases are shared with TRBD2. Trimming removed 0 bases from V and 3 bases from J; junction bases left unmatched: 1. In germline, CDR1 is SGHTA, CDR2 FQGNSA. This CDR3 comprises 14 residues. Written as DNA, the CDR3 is TGTGCCAGCAGCTTAGCGGGAGGGAAAGAGACCCAGTACTTC. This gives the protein CASSLAGGKETQYF.

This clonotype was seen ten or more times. CDR3 DNA: TGTGCCAGCAGTTCCTCGGGGGACGGCTACACCTTC. Protein product: CASSSSGDGYTF. The chain employs TRBV5-5 and TRBJ1-2; possibly TRBD1 for D (5 bases). V lost 5 bases and J 8 bases, leaving 13 bases between the germline ends. The germline V gene encodes CDR1 SGHKS and CDR2 YYEKEE (reference sequence). The CDR3 is 12 amino acids.

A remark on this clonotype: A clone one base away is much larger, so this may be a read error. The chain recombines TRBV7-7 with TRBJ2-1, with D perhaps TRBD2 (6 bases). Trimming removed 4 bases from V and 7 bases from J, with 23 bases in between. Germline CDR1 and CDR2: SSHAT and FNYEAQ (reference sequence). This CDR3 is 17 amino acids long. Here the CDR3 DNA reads TGTGCCAGCAGCTCGGGAATGGGCGGGATGCAAGCGAATGAGCAGTTCTTC. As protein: CASSSGMGGMQANEQFF. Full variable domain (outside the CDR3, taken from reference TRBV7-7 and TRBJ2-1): GAGVSQSPRYKVTKRGQDVTLRCDPISSHATLYWYQQALGQGPEFLTYFNYEAQPDKSGLPSDRFSAERPEGSISTLTIQRTEQRDSAMYRCASSSGMGGMQANEQFFGPGTRLTVL.

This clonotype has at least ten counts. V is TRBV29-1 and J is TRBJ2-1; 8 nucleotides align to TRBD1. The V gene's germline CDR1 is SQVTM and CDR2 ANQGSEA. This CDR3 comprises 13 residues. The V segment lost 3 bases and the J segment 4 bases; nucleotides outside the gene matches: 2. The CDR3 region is CSVEGQAYNEQFF. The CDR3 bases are TGCAGCGTTGAGGGACAGGCTTACAATGAGCAGTTCTTC.

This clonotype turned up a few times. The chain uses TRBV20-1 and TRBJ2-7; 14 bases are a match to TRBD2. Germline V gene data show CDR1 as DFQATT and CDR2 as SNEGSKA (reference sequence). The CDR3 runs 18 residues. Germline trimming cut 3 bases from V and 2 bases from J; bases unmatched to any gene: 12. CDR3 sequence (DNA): TGCAGTGCTAGGGGAGGCGGACTAGCGGGAGGCCCCACCTACGAGCAGTACTTC. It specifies CSARGGGLAGGPTYEQYF.

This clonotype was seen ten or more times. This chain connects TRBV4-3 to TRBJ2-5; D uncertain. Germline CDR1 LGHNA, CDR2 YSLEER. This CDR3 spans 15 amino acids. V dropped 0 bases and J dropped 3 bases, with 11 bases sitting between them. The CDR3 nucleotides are TGCGCCAGCAGCCAAGATCTGGTCCTTAAAGAGACCCAGTACTTC. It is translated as CASSQDLVLKETQYF.

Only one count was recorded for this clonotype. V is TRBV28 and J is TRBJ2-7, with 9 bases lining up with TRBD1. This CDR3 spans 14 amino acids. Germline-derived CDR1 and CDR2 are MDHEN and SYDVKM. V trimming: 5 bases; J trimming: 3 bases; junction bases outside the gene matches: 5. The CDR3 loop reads CASSGPGQGYEQYF. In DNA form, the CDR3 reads TGTGCCAGCAGTGGCCCGGGACAGGGCTACGAGCAGTACTTC.

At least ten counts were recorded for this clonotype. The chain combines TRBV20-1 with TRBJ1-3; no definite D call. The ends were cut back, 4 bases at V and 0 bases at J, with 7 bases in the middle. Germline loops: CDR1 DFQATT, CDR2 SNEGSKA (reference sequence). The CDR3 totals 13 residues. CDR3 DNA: TGCAGTGCTAAGCATAGCTCTGGAAACACCATATATTTT. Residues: CSAKHSSGNTIYF.

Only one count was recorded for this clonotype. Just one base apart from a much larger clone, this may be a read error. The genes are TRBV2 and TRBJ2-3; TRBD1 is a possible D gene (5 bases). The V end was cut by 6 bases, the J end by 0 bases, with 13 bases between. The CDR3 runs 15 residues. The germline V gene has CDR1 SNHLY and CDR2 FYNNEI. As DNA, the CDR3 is TGTGCCAGCAGACGACAGACACTTAGCACAGATACGCAGTATTTT. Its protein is CASRRQTLSTDTQYF.

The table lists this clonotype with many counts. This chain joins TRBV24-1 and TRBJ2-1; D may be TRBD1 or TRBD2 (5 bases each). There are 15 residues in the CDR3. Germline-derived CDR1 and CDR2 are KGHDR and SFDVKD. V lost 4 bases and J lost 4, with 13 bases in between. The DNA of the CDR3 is TGTGCCACCAGTGAAGCCGGGACGAGATACAATGAGCAGTTCTTC. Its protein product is CATSEAGTRYNEQFF.

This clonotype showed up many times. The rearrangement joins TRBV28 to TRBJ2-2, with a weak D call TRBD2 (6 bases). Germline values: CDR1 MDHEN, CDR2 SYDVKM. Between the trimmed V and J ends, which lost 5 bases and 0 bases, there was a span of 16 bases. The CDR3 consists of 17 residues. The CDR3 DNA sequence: TGTGCCAGCAGTCCGCCGGTATGGGAGGCGAACACCGGGGAGCTGTTTTTT. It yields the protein CASSPPVWEANTGELFF. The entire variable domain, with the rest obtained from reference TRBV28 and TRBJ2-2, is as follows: DVKVTQSSRYLVKRTGEKVFLECVQDMDHENMFWYRQDPGLGLRLIYFSYDVKMKEKGDIPEGYSVSREKKERFSLILESASTNQTSMYLCASSPPVWEANTGELFFGEGSRLTVL.

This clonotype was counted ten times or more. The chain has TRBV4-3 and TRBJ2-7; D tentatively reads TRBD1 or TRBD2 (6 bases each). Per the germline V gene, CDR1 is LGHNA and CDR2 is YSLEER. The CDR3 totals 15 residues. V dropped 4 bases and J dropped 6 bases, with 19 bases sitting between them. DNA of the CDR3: TGCGCCAGCAGCCCCACCGGGGGCGATTTGGGCGAGCAGTACTTC. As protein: CASSPTGGDLGEQYF.

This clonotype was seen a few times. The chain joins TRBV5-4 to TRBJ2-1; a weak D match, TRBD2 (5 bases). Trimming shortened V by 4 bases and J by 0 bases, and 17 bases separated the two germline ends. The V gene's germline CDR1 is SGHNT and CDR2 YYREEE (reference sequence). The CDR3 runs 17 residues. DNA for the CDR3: TGTGCCAGCAGCCGGGCGTCGCCAACTAGCTCCTACAATGAGCAGTTCTTC. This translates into CASSRASPTSSYNEQFF.

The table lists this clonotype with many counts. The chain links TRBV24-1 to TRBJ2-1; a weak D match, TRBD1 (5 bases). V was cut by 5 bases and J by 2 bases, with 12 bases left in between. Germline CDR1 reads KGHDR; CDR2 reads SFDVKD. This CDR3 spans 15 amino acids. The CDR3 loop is CATSGRQTTYNEQFF. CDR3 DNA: TGTGCCACCAGTGGGAGACAGACCACCTACAATGAGCAGTTCTTC.

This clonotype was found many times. The CDR3 DNA reads TGTGCCAGCAGTTACCGTCCCGCTTACAATGAGCAGTTCTTC. Translation gives CASSYRPAYNEQFF. The genes are TRBV6-2 or TRBV6-3 and TRBJ2-1; D not certain. V was pared by 2 bases and J by 4 bases, with 9 bases between. From germline, CDR1 is MNHEY and CDR2 SVGEGT. CDR3 length equals 14 residues.

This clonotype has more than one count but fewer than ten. CDR3 in DNA: TGTGCCAGCAGCTTGCTCACCTATGGCTACACCTTC. Encoded protein: CASSLLTYGYTF. The V call is TRBV5-4, the J call TRBJ1-2; D is uncertain. The germline V gene encodes CDR1 SGHNT and CDR2 YYREEE (reference sequence). Trimming stripped 1 base from V and 4 bases from J, with 5 bases between. The CDR3 has 12 amino acids. The entire variable domain, with the rest obtained from reference TRBV5-4 and TRBJ1-2, is as follows: ETGVTQSPTHLIKTRGQQVTLRCSSQSGHNTVSWYQQALGQGPQFIFQYYREEENGRGNFPPRFSGLQFPNYSSELNVNALELDDSALYLCASSLLTYGYTFGSGTRLTVV.

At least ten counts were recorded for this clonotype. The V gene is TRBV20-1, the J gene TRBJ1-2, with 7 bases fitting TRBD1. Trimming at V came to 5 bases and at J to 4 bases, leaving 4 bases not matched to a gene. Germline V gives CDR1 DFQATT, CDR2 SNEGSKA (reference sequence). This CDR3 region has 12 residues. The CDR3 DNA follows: TGCAGTGCTGGACGACAGGGCTATGGCTACACCTTC. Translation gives CSAGRQGYGYTF.

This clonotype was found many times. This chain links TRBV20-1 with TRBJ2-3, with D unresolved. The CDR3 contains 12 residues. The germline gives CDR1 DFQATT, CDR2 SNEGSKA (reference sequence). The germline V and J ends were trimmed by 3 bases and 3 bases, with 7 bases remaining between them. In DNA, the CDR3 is TGCAGTGCTAGTAAGGGAACAGATACGCAGTATTTT. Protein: CSASKGTDTQYF.

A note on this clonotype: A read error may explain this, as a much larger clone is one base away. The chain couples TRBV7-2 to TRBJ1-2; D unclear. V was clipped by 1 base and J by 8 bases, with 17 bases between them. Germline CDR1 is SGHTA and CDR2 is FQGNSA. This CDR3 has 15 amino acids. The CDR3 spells CASSLEPVRSGGYTF. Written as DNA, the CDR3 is TGTGCCAGCAGCTTAGAGCCAGTACGAAGTGGAGGCTACACCTTC.

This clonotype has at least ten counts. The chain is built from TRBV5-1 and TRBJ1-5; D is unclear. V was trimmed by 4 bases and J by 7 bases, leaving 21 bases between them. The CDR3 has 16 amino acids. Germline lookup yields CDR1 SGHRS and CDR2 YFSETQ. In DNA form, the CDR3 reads TGCGCCAGCAGCGTCCCCCTAGAGCCCACCGGGCAGCCCCAGCATTTT. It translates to CASSVPLEPTGQPQHF.

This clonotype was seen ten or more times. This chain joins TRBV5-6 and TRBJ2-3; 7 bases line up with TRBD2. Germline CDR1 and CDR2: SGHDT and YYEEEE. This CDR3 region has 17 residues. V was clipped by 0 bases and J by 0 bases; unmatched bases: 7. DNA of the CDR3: TGTGCCAGCAGCTTGGCCCCTCTAGCGGCCAGCACAGATACGCAGTATTTT. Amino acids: CASSLAPLAASTDTQYF.

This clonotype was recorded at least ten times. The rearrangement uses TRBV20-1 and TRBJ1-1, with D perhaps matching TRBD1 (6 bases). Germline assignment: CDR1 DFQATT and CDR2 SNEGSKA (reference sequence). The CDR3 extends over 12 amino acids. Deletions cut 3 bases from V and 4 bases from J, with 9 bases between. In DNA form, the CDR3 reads TGCAGTGCTAGTGGGGGGGCCACTGAAGCTTTCTTT. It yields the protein CSASGGATEAFF.

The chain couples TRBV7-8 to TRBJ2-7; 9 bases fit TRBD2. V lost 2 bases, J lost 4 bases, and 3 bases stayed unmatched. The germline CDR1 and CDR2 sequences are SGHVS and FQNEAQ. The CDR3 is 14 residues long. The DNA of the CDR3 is TGTGCCAGCAGCTTATTGCGGGAGGGATACGAGCAGTACTTC. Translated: CASSLLREGYEQYF.

CDR3 in amino acids: CASGKAGDLDEQYF. The CDR3 region has the DNA TGTGCCAGTGGCAAAGCGGGAGACCTGGACGAGCAGTACTTC. The genes are TRBV19 and TRBJ2-7; 8 bases are a match to TRBD2. Trimming cost V 8 bases and J 5 bases; bases outside gene matches: 11. The CDR3 totals 14 residues. CDR1 and CDR2 (germline): LNHDA, SQIVND (reference sequence).